The clone carrying this TCR beta chain has a handful of counts. Its antigen remains unidentified. Looked up from germline, CDR1 is LGHNA and CDR2 is YSLEER. The CDR3 spans 16 residues. Unmatched junction bases numbered 4, after V lost 4 bases and J lost 0 bases. The authors ran a second PCR of about 7 to 11 cycles using a sample-barcoded 5' primer and a J-beta primer mix. TCRdb re-called the 5' RACE reads through MiXCR, storing one row per CDR3 protein. The data show around 870,000 distinct CDR3 sequences, with under 35% seen just once and roughly 17% held by the top ten. This record comes from a study of blood T cells in healthy people across ages. Overall study results and limits: Long-lived and aged donors differed, with more naive CD4+ cells and higher diversity in the long-lived. The percentage of naive T cells correlated strongly with TCR beta diversity.

The rearrangement joins TRBV4-3 to TRBJ2-2; TRBD1 matches at 8 bases. Sequenced sample: blood. This TCR came from a woman older than 75 in good health. This chain's CDR3 is CASSPRTGPNTGELFF. CDR3 in DNA: TGCGCCAGCAGCCCTCGGACAGGGCCGAACACCGGGGAGCTGTTTTTT.